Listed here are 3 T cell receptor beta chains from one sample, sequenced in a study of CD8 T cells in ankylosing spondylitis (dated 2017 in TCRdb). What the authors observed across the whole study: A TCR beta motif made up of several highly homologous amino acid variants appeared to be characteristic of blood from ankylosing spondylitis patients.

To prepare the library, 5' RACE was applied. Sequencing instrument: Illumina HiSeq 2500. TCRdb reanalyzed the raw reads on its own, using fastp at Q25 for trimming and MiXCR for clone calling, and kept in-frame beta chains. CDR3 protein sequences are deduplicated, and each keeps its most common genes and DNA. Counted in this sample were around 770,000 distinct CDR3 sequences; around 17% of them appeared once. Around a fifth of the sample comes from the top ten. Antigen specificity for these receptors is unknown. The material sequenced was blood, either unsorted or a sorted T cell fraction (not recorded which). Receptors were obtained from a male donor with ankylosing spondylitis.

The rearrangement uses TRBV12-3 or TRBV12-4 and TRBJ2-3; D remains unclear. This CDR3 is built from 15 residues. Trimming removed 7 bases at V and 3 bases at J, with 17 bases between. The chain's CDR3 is CASTHGRVSTDTQYF. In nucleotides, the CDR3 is TGTGCCAGCACCCACGGAAGGGTTTCGACAGATACGCAGTATTTT.

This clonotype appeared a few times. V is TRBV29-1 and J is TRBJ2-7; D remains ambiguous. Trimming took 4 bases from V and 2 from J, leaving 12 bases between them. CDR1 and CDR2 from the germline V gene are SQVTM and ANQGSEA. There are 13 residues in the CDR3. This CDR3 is CSVVMSGAYEQYF. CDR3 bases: TGCAGCGTTGTAATGTCTGGAGCCTACGAGCAGTACTTC.

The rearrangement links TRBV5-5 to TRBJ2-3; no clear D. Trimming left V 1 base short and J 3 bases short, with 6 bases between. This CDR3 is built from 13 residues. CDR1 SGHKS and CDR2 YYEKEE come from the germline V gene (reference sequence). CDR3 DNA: TGTGCCAGCAGCTTGCATCAGACAGATACGCAGTATTTT. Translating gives CASSLHQTDTQYF. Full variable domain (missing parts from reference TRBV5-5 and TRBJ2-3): DAGVTQSPTHLIKTRGQQVTLRCSPISGHKSVSWYQQVLGQGPQFIFQYYEKEERGRGNFPDRFSARQFPNYSSELNVNALLLGDSALYLCASSLHQTDTQYFGPGTRLTVL.